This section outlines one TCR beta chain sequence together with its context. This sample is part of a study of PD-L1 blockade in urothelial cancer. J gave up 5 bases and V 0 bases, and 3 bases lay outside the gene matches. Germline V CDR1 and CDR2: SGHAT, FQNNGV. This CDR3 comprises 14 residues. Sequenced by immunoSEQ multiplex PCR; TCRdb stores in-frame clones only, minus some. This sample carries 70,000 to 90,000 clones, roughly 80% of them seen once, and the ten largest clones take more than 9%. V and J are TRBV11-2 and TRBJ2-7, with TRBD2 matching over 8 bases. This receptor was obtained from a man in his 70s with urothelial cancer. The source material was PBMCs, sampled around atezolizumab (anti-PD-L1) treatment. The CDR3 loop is CASSLEREGDEQYF. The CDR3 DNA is TGTGCCAGCAGCTTAGAACGGGAGGGTGACGAGCAGTACTTC.